This section outlines one T cell receptor (beta chain) sequence together with its context. The data were produced by immunoSEQ multiplex PCR, yet TCRdb's version contains in-frame clones alone and is incomplete. The table lists around 400,000 clones, around 87% of them singletons. The sample is drawn from a study of blood T cell repertoires in COVID-19. Whole-study context: The samples span acute and convalescent COVID-19 from the United States, Italy and Spain.

The V end lost 5 bases, the J end lost 4 bases, and 18 bases lay between the germline ends. This CDR3 is 16 amino acids long. Germline V lookup: CDR1 SGHTA, CDR2 FQGTGA. The TCR originated in a woman aged 55-70 years with COVID-19, enrolled during active disease. Sequenced: peripheral blood. This chain connects TRBV7-3 to TRBJ2-1, with a weak D call TRBD1 (6 bases). The CDR3 protein is CASSTLQGIPYNEQFF. The CDR3 region has the DNA TGTGCCAGCAGCACTCTACAGGGAATCCCTTACAATGAGCAGTTCTTC.